This T cell receptor beta chain emerged from a study of cytomegalovirus exposure and HLA in healthy donors. PCR involved 60 Vbeta and 13 Jbeta primers. The table came from immunoSEQ multiplex PCR; TCRdb's copy has only in-frame clones and leaves some out. The sample holds 65,000 to 70,000 clones, roughly four fifths seen once. V lost 1 base, J lost 2 bases, and 16 bases lay in between. CDR3 size: 17 residues. Germline assignment: CDR1 SEHNR and CDR2 FQNEAQ (reference sequence). This chain connects TRBV7-9 to TRBJ2-3; no clear D. The TCR sequence derives from a man aged 50-60 years in good health and CMV-seronegative. The source material was PBMCs. CDR3 in amino acids: CASSLESELYFTDTQYF. CDR3 coding DNA: TGTGCCAGCAGCTTAGAATCTGAACTCTACTTCACAGATACGCAGTATTTT.